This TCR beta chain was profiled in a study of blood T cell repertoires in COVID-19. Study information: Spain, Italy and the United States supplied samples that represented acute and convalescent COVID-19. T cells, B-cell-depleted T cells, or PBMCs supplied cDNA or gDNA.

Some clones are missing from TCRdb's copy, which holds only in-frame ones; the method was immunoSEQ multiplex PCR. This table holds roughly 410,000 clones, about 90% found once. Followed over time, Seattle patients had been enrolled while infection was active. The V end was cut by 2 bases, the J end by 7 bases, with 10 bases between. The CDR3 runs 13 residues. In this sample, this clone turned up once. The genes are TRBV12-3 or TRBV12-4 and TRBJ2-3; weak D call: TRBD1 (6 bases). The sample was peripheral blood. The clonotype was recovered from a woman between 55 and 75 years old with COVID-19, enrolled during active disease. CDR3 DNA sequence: TGTGCCAGCAGTTTACCGGGGACATATACGCAGTATTTT. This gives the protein CASSLPGTYTQYF.